This T cell receptor beta chain was retrieved from a study of T cells in Graves' hyperthyroidism and ophthalmopathy. This clonotype was seen repeatedly, ten times or more. CDR1 is MNHNS, CDR2 SASEGT, per germline. This CDR3 contains 15 residues. Trimming took 7 bases from V and 0 from J; bases not matched to a gene: 3. Researchers barred patients who had uncontrolled infection, other autoimmune disease, pregnancy or lactation. TCR beta CDR3 sequences were amplified from RNA transcripts. HTBI primers were used for first-round RT-PCR of the TCR CDR3. TCRdb analysed the multiplex PCR reads with MiXCR anew, one entry per CDR3 protein. Altogether some 300,000 distinct CDR3 sequences are present, around 15% being singletons, with the ten largest covering approximately 7.9%.

The sample consisted of blood. The chain recombines TRBV6-1 with TRBJ2-7; TRBD2 agrees at 13 bases. The clonotype originates from a woman aged 40 to 50 with Graves' hyperthyroidism. The CDR3 sequence is CASTRTSGSSYEQYF. The DNA of the CDR3 is TGTGCCAGCACTCGGACTAGCGGGAGCTCCTACGAGCAGTACTTC.